This passage covers 6 T cell receptor beta chains from one sample sequenced in a study of cytomegalovirus exposure and HLA in healthy donors. This PCR relied on a set of 60 Vbeta primers and 13 Jbeta primers. Sequencing used immunoSEQ multiplex PCR; TCRdb keeps in-frame clones, though not all of them. This sample has around 160,000 clones; over 60% occur once, and the top ten carry over 2.5%. The specimen was PBMCs. The receptor set was obtained from a man in his forties in good health and CMV-seropositive.

The V call is TRBV18, the J call TRBJ1-4, with D hard to call. The ends were cut back, 6 bases at V and 8 bases at J, with 13 bases in the middle. This CDR3 has 13 amino acids. The germline CDR1 and CDR2 sequences are KGHSH and LQKENI. The CDR3 sequence is CASSPGEGEKLFF. The CDR3 region has the DNA TGTGCCAGCTCCCCCGGGGAAGGGGAAAAACTGTTTTTT.

This clone was picked up one time. The genes are TRBV9 and TRBJ2-6; D is undetermined. The germline V gene encodes CDR1 SGDLS and CDR2 YYNGEE. The CDR3 sequence is 15 residues long. Deletions cut 0 bases from V and 0 bases from J, with 4 bases between. CDR3 protein: CASSVDTSGANVLTF. In DNA form, the CDR3 reads TGTGCCAGCAGCGTAGACACCTCTGGGGCCAACGTCCTGACTTTC.

V and J are TRBV6-1 and TRBJ2-1, with a possible D match to TRBD1 (7 bases). The V and J ends lost 8 bases and 0 bases respectively, with 14 bases between them. This CDR3 has 15 amino acids. From germline, CDR1 is MNHNS and CDR2 SASEGT. The CDR3 DNA reads TGTGCCAGCCTCTCAGGGGGGAGCTCCTACAATGAGCAGTTCTTC. Its translation is CASLSGGSSYNEQFF.

The J gene is TRBJ2-7, the V gene TRBV29-1; 10 bases fit TRBD1. Germline values: CDR1 SQVTM, CDR2 ANQGSEA. After removal of 3 bases from V and 5 bases from J, the junction contained 7 bases not matched to a gene. The CDR3 loop spans 14 amino acids. This CDR3 reads CSVDSDRGLDEQYF. Here the CDR3 DNA reads TGCAGCGTTGATTCCGACAGGGGGCTCGACGAGCAGTACTTC.

The V and J genes are TRBV7-3 and TRBJ2-3, with D perhaps TRBD2 (5 bases). The length of the CDR3 is 13 residues. V was clipped by 3 bases and J by 1 base, with 5 bases between them. The germline V gene has CDR1 SGHTA and CDR2 FQGTGA. The CDR3 DNA is TGTGCCAGCAGCTTTAGCGGCACAGATACGCAGTATTTT. Amino acids: CASSFSGTDTQYF.

V is TRBV18 and J is TRBJ1-6, with 7 bases fitting TRBD1. Germline values: CDR1 KGHSH, CDR2 LQKENI. This CDR3 contains 14 residues. The V segment lost 6 bases and the J segment 6 bases; nucleotides outside the gene matches: 5. CDR3 coding DNA: TGTGCCAGCTCTCCCGGGACAGTTAATTCACCCCTCCACTTT. It is translated as CASSPGTVNSPLHF.